A single sample gave rise to the 3 T cell receptor beta chains below, sequenced in a study of cytomegalovirus exposure and HLA in healthy donors. The PCR ran on 60 Vbeta and 13 Jbeta primers. TCRdb keeps only in-frame clones here, not all; method: immunoSEQ multiplex PCR. Seen in this sample are 35,000 to 45,000 clones; the ten most common clones hold approximately 2.9%. Sample: PBMCs. The receptor source for this set is a woman between 25 and 40 years old in good health and CMV-seropositive.

The rearrangement links TRBV6-1 to TRBJ1-1; D is undetermined. Germline lookup yields CDR1 MNHNS and CDR2 SASEGT. The CDR3 is 12 amino acids. Trimming left V 6 bases short and J 1 base short, with 6 bases between. The CDR3 sequence: CASSKQNTEAFF. In DNA form, the CDR3 reads TGTGCCAGCAGCAAACAGAACACTGAAGCTTTCTTT.

The chain couples TRBV7-9 to TRBJ1-1, with D possibly being TRBD1 (6 bases). CDR1 is SEHNR and CDR2 is FQNEAQ in the germline V gene (reference sequence). Trimming removed 7 bases from V and 1 base from J, with 10 bases in between. CDR3 length: 13 amino acids. The CDR3: CASTKGGNTEAFF. CDR3 in DNA: TGTGCCAGCACCAAAGGGGGGAACACTGAAGCTTTCTTT. The whole variable domain, remainder taken from reference TRBV7-9 and TRBJ1-1, is DTGVSQNPRHKITKRGQNVTFRCDPISEHNRLYWYRQTLGQGPEFLTYFQNEAQLEKSRLLSDRFSAERPKGSFSTLEIQRTEQGDSAMYLCASTKGGNTEAFFGQGTRLTVV.

V is TRBV7-9 and J is TRBJ1-4; 7 bases are a match to TRBD1. The V gene end was trimmed by 4 bases and the J gene end by 7 bases; junction bases not matched to a gene: 6. CDR1 SEHNR and CDR2 FQNEAQ come from the germline V gene (reference sequence). The CDR3 is made up of 14 amino acids. In DNA, the CDR3 is TGTGCCAGCAGCTCCTACAGGGGCAGTGAAAAACTGTTTTTT. Translated, it gives CASSSYRGSEKLFF.